This T cell receptor beta chain was sequenced in a study of breast tumors, draining lymph nodes, adjacent tissues (TCRdb year 2016). Background on the whole study: Breast cancer patients provided tumor, adjacent nontumor tissue and axillary lymph nodes, and the study compared the TCR beta repertoires across these three sources. In human breast cancer, the study set out to evaluate how tumor, surrounding tissue and draining lymph node repertoires relate to one another and whether T cells may move between these sites.

Taken from cysteine to phenylalanine, the CDR3 has 14 residues. The only DNA kept is the CDR3, 42 bases in frame from the first base. CDR1 and CDR2 are read off the germline V gene as MNHEY and SVGEGT. This clonotype was observed a handful of times. This clone's antigen is unknown. A read error may account for a junction end that differs from germline. Here is what the overall study found, with its caveats: A scenario in which most tumor T cells derive from the lymph node and then expand within tumor tissue was judged to be consistent with the data. Tumor T-cell repertoires showed less diversity than lymph node repertoires and more diversity than nontumor tissue repertoires, and tumor T-cell repertoires showed preferential V and J gene usage. The study presented the conclusion that tumor T cells originate in lymph nodes as consistent with a hypothesis, not as something directly demonstrated. The similarity between tumor and nontumor tissue repertoires was significantly greater in luminal-like breast cancer than in basal-like breast cancer.

The reads were generated on an Illumina HiSeq 2000. TCR beta chain libraries were generated by multiplex PCR amplification. High-throughput sequencing was used to analyze the amplified TCR beta chain products. Using fastp at Q25 and MiXCR, TCRdb reprocessed the public reads and kept productive beta chains. A single entry per CDR3 protein holds the most common genes and DNA from its merged rows. The sample data list 150,000 to 200,000 distinct CDR3 sequences, and approximately 33% of these were observed just once. Of the sample, 3% to 4% is held by the ten largest clones. Lymph node samples came from the axillary draining lymph nodes of breast cancer patients.

The chain employs TRBV6-2 or TRBV6-3 and TRBJ2-7, with no confident D gene call. Sequenced material: axillary lymph node tissue. The source is a female donor with breast cancer. Some clones in this sample may be carry-over from other donors' samples. The CDR3 protein sequence reads: CASSHSESTYEQYF. The nucleotide sequence reads TGTGCCAGCAGTCACTCGGAAAGTACCTACGAGCAGTACTTC.